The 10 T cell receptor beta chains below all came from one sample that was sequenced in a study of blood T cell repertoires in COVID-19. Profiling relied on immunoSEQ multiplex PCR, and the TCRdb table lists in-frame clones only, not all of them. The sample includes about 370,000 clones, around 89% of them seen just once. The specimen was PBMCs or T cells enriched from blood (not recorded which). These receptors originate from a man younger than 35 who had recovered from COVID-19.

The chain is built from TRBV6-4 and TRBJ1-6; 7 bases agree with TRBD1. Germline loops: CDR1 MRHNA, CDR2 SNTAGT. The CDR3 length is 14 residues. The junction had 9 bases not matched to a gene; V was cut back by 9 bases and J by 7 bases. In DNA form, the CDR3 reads TGTGCCAGTCCGAGACAGGGCCGGAATTCACCCCTCCACTTT. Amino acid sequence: CASPRQGRNSPLHF.

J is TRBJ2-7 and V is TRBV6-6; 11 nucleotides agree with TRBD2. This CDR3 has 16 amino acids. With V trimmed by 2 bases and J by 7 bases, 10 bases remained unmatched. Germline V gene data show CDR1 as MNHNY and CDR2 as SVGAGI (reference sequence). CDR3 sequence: CASSYPVAGGAGEQYF. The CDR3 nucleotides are TGTGCCAGCAGTTACCCTGTAGCGGGAGGGGCGGGGGAGCAGTACTTC.

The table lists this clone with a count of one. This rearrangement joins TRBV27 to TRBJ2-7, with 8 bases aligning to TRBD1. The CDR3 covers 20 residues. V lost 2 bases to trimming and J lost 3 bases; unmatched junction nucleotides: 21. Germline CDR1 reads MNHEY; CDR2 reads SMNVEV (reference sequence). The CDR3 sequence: CASSLRNIPGQETNHYEQYF. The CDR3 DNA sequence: TGTGCCAGCAGTTTACGCAACATACCGGGACAGGAAACTAACCACTACGAGCAGTACTTC.

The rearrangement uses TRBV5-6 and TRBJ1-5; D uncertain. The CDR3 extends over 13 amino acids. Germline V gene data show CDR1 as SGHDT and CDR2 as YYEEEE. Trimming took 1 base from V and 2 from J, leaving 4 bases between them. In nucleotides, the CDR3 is TGTGCCAGCAGCTTGCGGGGCAATCAGCCCCAGCATTTT. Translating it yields CASSLRGNQPQHF.

The CDR3 region is CASGVGGRAPYEQYF. The CDR3 DNA reads as TGTGCCAGCGGGGTTGGCGGGAGGGCCCCCTACGAGCAGTACTTC. The chain links TRBV7-2 to TRBJ2-7; 9 positions match TRBD2. J lost 2 bases, V lost 8 bases, and 10 bases had no gene match. The CDR3 is made up of 15 amino acids. Germline CDR1 SGHTA, CDR2 FQGNSA.

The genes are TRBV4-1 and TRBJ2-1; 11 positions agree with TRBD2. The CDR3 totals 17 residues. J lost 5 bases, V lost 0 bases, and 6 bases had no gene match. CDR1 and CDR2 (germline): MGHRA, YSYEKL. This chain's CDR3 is CASSQDLLAGGNNEQFF. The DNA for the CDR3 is TGCGCCAGCAGCCAAGATCTATTAGCGGGAGGGAACAATGAGCAGTTCTTC.

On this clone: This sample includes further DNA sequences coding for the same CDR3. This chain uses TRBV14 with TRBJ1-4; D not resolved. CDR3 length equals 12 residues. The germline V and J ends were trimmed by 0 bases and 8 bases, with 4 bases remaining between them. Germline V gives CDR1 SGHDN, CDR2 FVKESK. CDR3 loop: CASSQDLEKLFF. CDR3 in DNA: TGTGCCAGCAGCCAAGATCTCGAAAAACTGTTTTTT. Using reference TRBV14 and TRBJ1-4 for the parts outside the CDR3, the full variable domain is EAGVTQFPSHSVIEKGQTVTLRCDPISGHDNLYWYRRVMGKEIKFLLHFVKESKQDESGMPNNRFLAERTGGTYSTLKVQPAELEDSGVYFCASSQDLEKLFFGSGTQLSVL.

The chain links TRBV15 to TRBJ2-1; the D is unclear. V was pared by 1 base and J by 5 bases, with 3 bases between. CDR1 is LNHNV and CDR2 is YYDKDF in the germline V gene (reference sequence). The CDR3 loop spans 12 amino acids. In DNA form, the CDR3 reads TGTGCCACCAGCAGAGTAAACAATGAGCAGTTCTTC. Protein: CATSRVNNEQFF. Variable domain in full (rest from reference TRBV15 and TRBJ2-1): DAMVIQNPRYQVTQFGKPVTLSCSQTLNHNVMYWYQQKSSQAPKLLFHYYDKDFNNEADTPDNFQSRRPNTSFCFLDIRSPGLGDTAMYLCATSRVNNEQFFGPGTRLTVL.

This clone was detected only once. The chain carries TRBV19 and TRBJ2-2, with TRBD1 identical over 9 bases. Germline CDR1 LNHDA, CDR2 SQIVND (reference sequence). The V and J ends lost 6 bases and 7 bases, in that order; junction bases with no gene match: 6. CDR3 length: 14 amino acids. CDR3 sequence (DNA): TGTGCCAGTAGACCGACAGGGGGTATCGGGGAGCTGTTTTTT. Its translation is CASRPTGGIGELFF.

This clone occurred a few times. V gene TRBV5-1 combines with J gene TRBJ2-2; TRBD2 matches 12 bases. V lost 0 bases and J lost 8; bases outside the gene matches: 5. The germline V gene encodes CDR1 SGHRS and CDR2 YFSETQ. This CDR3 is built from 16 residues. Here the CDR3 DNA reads TGCGCCAGCAGCTTGGGGACTAGCGGGAAGATAGGGGAGCTGTTTTTT. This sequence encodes CASSLGTSGKIGELFF.